This record covers a single T cell receptor (beta chain). The record originates from a study of cytomegalovirus exposure and HLA in healthy donors. PCR employed 60 Vbeta and 13 Jbeta primers. Sequencing used immunoSEQ multiplex PCR; TCRdb keeps in-frame clones, though not all of them. The sample shows roughly 120,000 clones, around three quarters of them seen only once. This CDR3 has 15 amino acids. V was cut by 5 bases and J by 7 bases, with 18 bases left in between. Germline V gives CDR1 MNHEY, CDR2 SVGAGI. Sequences were obtained from PBMCs. V and J are TRBV6-5 and TRBJ1-5; D is perhaps TRBD1 (5 bases). This sequence was found in a male donor in good health and CMV-seronegative. CDR3 DNA sequence: TGTGCCAGCAGTACCCACAAAAGGGGTGACCAGCCCCAGCATTTT. Translating gives CASSTHKRGDQPQHF.